Below are 23 T cell receptor beta chains sequenced from a single sample in a study of cytomegalovirus exposure and HLA in healthy donors. The primer mix had 60 Vbeta and 13 Jbeta primers. The method was immunoSEQ multiplex PCR; TCRdb's version includes in-frame clones alone and lacks a portion of them. The sample lists 95,000 to 150,000 clones, almost 85% occurring once. The sample consisted of PBMCs. The receptor set was obtained from a woman in her late teens or twenties in good health and CMV-seronegative.

This clone was observed a single time. The junction shows a germline mismatch at one end, possibly a read error. The chain has TRBV14 and TRBJ2-5, with 12 positions matching TRBD2. The better agreement between TRBJ2-7 and the DNA end casts doubt on the J call. The CDR3 covers 17 residues. The germline gives CDR1 SGHDN, CDR2 FVKESK. DNA for the CDR3: TGTGCCAGCAGCAAAGAACGCCTAGCGGGAGGGCCCTACGAGCAGTACTTC. Its translation is CASSKERLAGGPYEQYF.

The genes are TRBV5-1 and TRBJ2-1; 8 bases line up with TRBD2. The germline V gene encodes CDR1 SGHRS and CDR2 YFSETQ. V shed 4 bases and J 5 bases; nucleotides not matched to a gene: 8. The CDR3 has 15 residues. Written as DNA, the CDR3 is TGCGCCAGCAGCCCAGGGACTAGTATGAACAATGAGCAGTTCTTC. This gives the protein CASSPGTSMNNEQFF.

This clone was picked up one time. The V call is TRBV18, the J call TRBJ2-2, with 10 nucleotides matching TRBD1. Germline CDR1 is KGHSH and CDR2 is LQKENI. Losses at the gene ends were 6 bases for V and 6 bases for J; bases not matched to a gene: 7. The CDR3 has 15 residues. CDR3 protein: CASSPDRGLSGELFF. The CDR3 DNA reads as TGTGCCAGCTCTCCTGACAGGGGGCTCTCCGGGGAGCTGTTTTTT.

In regard to this clone: Other DNA sequences from this sample encode an identical CDR3 as well. This chain joins TRBV7-2 and TRBJ1-2; unclear D gene. CDR1 is SGHTA, CDR2 FQGNSA, per germline. V shed 0 bases and J shed 4 bases, with 3 bases lying between them. This CDR3 is built from 12 residues. Here the CDR3 DNA reads TGTGCCAGCAGCTTAGCCGGCTATGGCTACACCTTC. Encoded protein: CASSLAGYGYTF.

The CDR3 nucleotides read TGTGCCAGCAGCTTAAATAGCGGGGGTGAGCAGTTCTTC. It codes for CASSLNSGGEQFF. The chain has TRBV7-2 and TRBJ2-1; 9 positions agree with TRBD2. The germline V gene encodes CDR1 SGHTA and CDR2 FQGNSA. The V segment lost 2 bases and the J segment 9 bases; nucleotides outside the gene matches: 2. The CDR3 covers 13 residues.

The V and J genes are TRBV5-1 and TRBJ2-7; D unclear. The V end lost 4 bases, the J end lost 0 bases, and 11 bases lay between the germline ends. This CDR3 is built from 14 residues. CDR1 and CDR2 (germline): SGHRS, YFSETQ. The CDR3 reads CASSTFGPSYEQYF. The DNA of the CDR3 is TGCGCCAGCAGCACTTTCGGTCCCTCCTACGAGCAGTACTTC.

This clone was seen a few times. The J gene is TRBJ2-7, the V gene TRBV10-3; TRBD1 might be the D (5 bases). V was pared by 4 bases and J by 2 bases, with 9 bases between. Looked up from germline, CDR1 is ENHRY and CDR2 is SYGVKD. The CDR3 is 13 residues long. DNA for the CDR3: TGTGCCATCAGTGCGACAGTCCCCTACGAGCAGTACTTC. Encoded protein: CAISATVPYEQYF.

The CDR3 loop is CASSQVLGDGYTF. The CDR3 DNA reads as TGCGCCAGCAGCCAAGTTCTAGGGGATGGCTACACCTTC. The rearrangement joins TRBV4-1 to TRBJ1-2; weak D call: TRBD1 (5 bases). The V gene's germline CDR1 is MGHRA and CDR2 YSYEKL. CDR3 length: 13 amino acids. Trimming cost V 1 base and J 6 bases, with 9 bases left between them.

This clone was found a few times. The chain combines TRBV18 with TRBJ1-5, with a weak D call TRBD1 (6 bases). Trimming left V 2 bases short and J 7 bases short, with 9 bases between. Germline lookup yields CDR1 KGHSH and CDR2 LQKENI. The CDR3 runs to 13 residues. The CDR3 is CASSPGGWQPQHF. The DNA of the CDR3 is TGTGCCAGCTCACCAGGGGGCTGGCAGCCCCAGCATTTT.

In this sample, this clone turned up a few times. The chain combines TRBV18 with TRBJ1-6; 7 positions agree with TRBD1. Trimming took 3 bases from V and 7 from J; bases not matched to a gene: 9. CDR3 length: 16 amino acids. CDR1 and CDR2 (germline): KGHSH, LQKENI. CDR3 DNA sequence: TGTGCCAGCTCACCTAATCGGGACAGATCAAATTCACCCCTCCACTTT. It codes for CASSPNRDRSNSPLHF.

The chain joins TRBV28 to TRBJ1-1; no clear D. The CDR3 length is 12 residues. The germline V and J ends were trimmed by 3 bases and 3 bases, with 5 bases remaining between them. Germline CDR1 is MDHEN and CDR2 is SYDVKM. Here the CDR3 DNA reads TGTGCCAGCAGTTTGTCATACACTGAAGCTTTCTTT. Residues: CASSLSYTEAFF.

The J gene is TRBJ2-1, the V gene TRBV6-5; TRBD1 aligns across 7 bases. Germline CDR1 is MNHEY and CDR2 is SVGAGI. The CDR3 loop spans 15 amino acids. The J segment lost 5 bases and the V segment lost 7 bases, leaving 11 bases of the junction unmatched. In DNA form, the CDR3 reads TGTGCCAGCACCCAACAGGGGCAGGGGAACAATGAGCAGTTCTTC. Its protein is CASTQQGQGNNEQFF.

This clone was detected only once. The rearrangement uses TRBV19 and TRBJ1-2; no clear D gene. Germline V lookup: CDR1 LNHDA, CDR2 SQIVND (reference sequence). CDR3 length: 13 amino acids. V was cut by 5 bases and J by 9 bases, with 16 bases left in between. CDR3 amino acids: CASSPGGSGSYTF. The CDR3 region has the DNA TGTGCCAGTAGTCCGGGCGGGAGCGGTAGCTACACCTTC.

This clone appeared a single time. The rearrangement joins TRBV6-5 to TRBJ1-5; tentatively, D is TRBD1 (5 bases). This CDR3 has 14 amino acids. Trimming shortened V by 0 bases and J by 7 bases, and 10 bases separated the two germline ends. Germline V gene lookup returns CDR1 MNHEY and CDR2 SVGAGI. The CDR3 DNA reads TGTGCCAGCAGTTACTCGAACGGGGGGCAGCCCCAGCATTTT. Its protein product is CASSYSNGGQPQHF.

This chain joins TRBV4-1 and TRBJ1-5; 12 bases are a match to TRBD1. This CDR3 spans 17 amino acids. Trimming at V came to 4 bases and at J to 7 bases, leaving 11 bases not matched to a gene. The V gene's germline CDR1 is MGHRA and CDR2 YSYEKL. Here the CDR3 DNA reads TGCGCCAGCAGCCGGGACCCGGGACAGGGGGCGGGACAGCCCCAGCATTTT. This encodes CASSRDPGQGAGQPQHF.

The chain combines TRBV28 with TRBJ2-7; 7 bases are shared with TRBD2. After removal of 3 bases from V and 3 bases from J, the junction contained 5 bases not matched to a gene. The CDR3 covers 14 residues. Per germline, CDR1 MDHEN and CDR2 SYDVKM. In DNA form, the CDR3 reads TGTGCCAGCAGTTTGGGCGGGGGACGCTACGAGCAGTACTTC. Its protein is CASSLGGGRYEQYF.

The chain combines TRBV25-1 with TRBJ1-2, with 7 positions matching TRBD1. CDR1 MGHDK and CDR2 SYGVNS come from the germline V gene. Trimming at V came to 5 bases and at J to 4 bases, leaving 7 bases not matched to a gene. The CDR3 runs 14 residues. The CDR3 DNA is TGTGCCAGCAGTCCGACAGGGCTCTTCTATGGCTACACCTTC. It yields the protein CASSPTGLFYGYTF.

Comment on this clone: It may be a read error: a sequence one base away is much more abundant. The chain uses TRBV5-1 and TRBJ2-2; 8 bases line up with TRBD1. Per germline, CDR1 SGHRS and CDR2 YFSETQ. There are 13 residues in the CDR3. Trimming took 7 bases from V and 1 from J; bases not matched to a gene: 0. The CDR3 nucleotides are TGCGCCAGCGGGACAGGGAACACCGGGGAGCTGTTTTTT. Translated: CASGTGNTGELFF.

Notes on this clone: The same CDR3 is also encoded by other DNA sequences in this sample. The chain couples TRBV30 to TRBJ1-1, with a tentative D call TRBD1 (6 bases). Trimming cost V 2 bases and J 0 bases, with 7 bases left between them. The length of the CDR3 is 13 residues. Germline CDR1 reads GTSNPN; CDR2 reads SVGIG (reference sequence). Here the CDR3 reads CAWSTGMNTEAFF. Written as DNA, the CDR3 is TGTGCCTGGAGTACAGGGATGAACACTGAAGCTTTCTTT.

The chain recombines TRBV4-1 with TRBJ2-5; 9 bases are a match to TRBD1. After removal of 4 bases from V and 8 bases from J, the junction contained 8 bases not matched to a gene. Germline lookup yields CDR1 MGHRA and CDR2 YSYEKL. The CDR3 covers 14 residues. The CDR3 DNA sequence: TGCGCCAGCAGCCTCCGGGACAGGGAGAACACCCAGTACTTC. Its translation: CASSLRDRENTQYF.

Turning to this clone: The CDR3 carries no conserved terminal phenylalanine or tryptophan, so it likely arises from a read error. The chain couples TRBV19 to TRBJ1-2; a possible D gene is TRBD1 (6 bases). The CDR3 runs to 14 residues. CDR1 and CDR2 from the germline V gene are LNHDA and SQIVND (reference sequence). The V end was cut by 5 bases, the J end by 4 bases, with 14 bases between. The CDR3 DNA reads as TGTGCCAGTAGTTCTGGGACATTTGGCTATGGCTACACCTCC. Translating gives CASSSGTFGYGYTS.

This sequence joins TRBV18 and TRBJ2-1, with 14 nucleotides matching TRBD2. J was trimmed by 8 bases and V by 5 bases; bases with no gene match: 5. Germline values: CDR1 KGHSH, CDR2 LQKENI. The CDR3 is 15 residues long. Here the CDR3 DNA reads TGTGCCAGCTCAGCGACTAGCGGGAGGGAAGATGAGCAGTTCTTC. Protein: CASSATSGREDEQFF. Full variable domain (remainder filled in from reference TRBV18 and TRBJ2-1): NAGVMQNPRHLVRRRGQEARLRCSPMKGHSHVYWYRQLPEEGLKFMVYLQKENIIDESGMPKERFSAEFPKEGPSILRIQQVVRGDSAAYFCASSATSGREDEQFFGPGTRLTVL.

The chain joins TRBV29-1 to TRBJ1-1; tentative D call: TRBD1 (6 bases). Germline V gives CDR1 SQVTM, CDR2 ANQGSEA. There are 14 residues in the CDR3. V was pared by 3 bases and J by 1 base, with 12 bases between. CDR3 sequence reads: CSVDRGQQNTEAFF. CDR3 nucleotides: TGCAGCGTTGACCGGGGACAACAGAACACTGAAGCTTTCTTT.